These T cell receptor beta chains were read from a single sample in a study of cytomegalovirus exposure and HLA in healthy donors. The method was immunoSEQ multiplex PCR; TCRdb's version includes in-frame clones alone and lacks a portion of them. The sample yields 150,000 or so clones, of which the top ten take up 1.5% to 2%. The specimen was PBMCs. Every receptor here comes from a woman between 50 and 59 years old in good health and CMV-seronegative. The CDR3 runs from the conserved cysteine through the conserved F or W. D genes are given only for firm matches.

V gene	J gene	D gene	CDR3 length	CDR3 protein	CDR3 DNA
TRBV9	TRBJ2-3	.	19	CASSVDGWGDRFNTDTQYF	TGTGCCAGCAGCGTTGACGGCTGGGGAGACCGCTTTAACACAGATACGCAGTATTTT
TRBV29-1	TRBJ2-7	.	13	CSVELGLSYEQYF	TGCAGCGTTGAATTGGGGCTCTCCTACGAGCAGTACTTC
TRBV13	TRBJ2-7	TRBD2	16	CASSLWGASGSYEQYF	TGTGCCAGCAGCTTATGGGGGGCTAGCGGGAGTTACGAGCAGTACTTC
TRBV28	TRBJ1-2	TRBD1	13	CASSPGQGYGYTF	TGTGCCAGCAGTCCGGGACAGGGCTATGGCTACACCTTC
TRBV6-5	TRBJ1-2	.	12	CASSPSNYGYTF	TGTGCCAGCAGTCCATCCAACTATGGCTACACCTTC
TRBV10-3	TRBJ1-1	TRBD1	16	CAISESRRGPDTEAFF	TGTGCCATCAGTGAGTCGAGGAGGGGGCCAGACACTGAAGCTTTCTTT
TRBV5-1	TRBJ1-4	TRBD1	15	CASSLQGQRQEKLFF	TGCGCCAGCAGCCTGCAGGGACAGAGGCAGGAAAAACTGTTTTTT
TRBV5-6	TRBJ1-4	TRBD1	12	CASSLGLGQEFF	TGTGCCAGCAGCTTGGGATTGGGACAGGAGTTTTTT
TRBV7-2	TRBJ2-4	.	15	CASSFSVLAKNIQYF	TGTGCCAGCAGCTTTTCGGTTCTAGCCAAAAACATTCAGTACTTC
TRBV10-1	TRBJ1-4	.	17	CASSESMGDPTNEKLFF	TGCGCCAGCAGTGAGTCCATGGGAGACCCAACTAATGAAAAACTGTTTTTT
TRBV6-6	TRBJ1-5	TRBD1	12	CASSYGTGGPRF	TGTGCCAGCAGTTACGGGACAGGGGGACCCCGTTTT
TRBV9	TRBJ1-1	.	12	CASSGRRSEAFF	TGTGCCAGCAGCGGACGGAGAAGTGAAGCTTTCTTT
TRBV5-1	TRBJ2-1	TRBD2	17	CASSSHSVAGSYNEQFF	TGCGCCAGCAGCTCCCACTCCGTAGCGGGATCCTACAATGAGCAGTTCTTC
TRBV5-6	TRBJ1-4	.	13	CASSFGRGGKLFF	TGTGCCAGCAGCTTTGGTAGGGGGGGAAAACTGTTTTTT
TRBV18	TRBJ1-1	.	17	CASSPSPGKVENTEAFF	TGTGCCAGCTCACCGAGTCCCGGGAAGGTTGAGAACACTGAAGCTTTCTTT
TRBV18	TRBJ2-7	TRBD2	15	CASSPRTSGSSEQYF	TGTGCCAGCTCACCCAGGACTAGCGGATCTAGCGAGCAGTACTTC
TRBV10-3	TRBJ2-3	TRBD2	15	CAISDSGRATDTQYF	TGTGCCATCAGTGACAGCGGGAGGGCCACAGATACGCAGTATTTT
TRBV7-9	TRBJ1-2	.	15	CASSPRGSFNYGYTF	TGTGCCAGCAGCCCTAGGGGAAGTTTTAACTATGGCTACACCTTC
TRBV7-2	TRBJ1-2	TRBD1	16	CASSSRNQARGYGYTF	TGTGCCAGCAGCTCCCGGAATCAGGCCAGGGGGTATGGCTACACCTTC
TRBV10-3	TRBJ2-5	TRBD2	16	CAISEQLANYQETQYF	TGTGCCATCAGTGAGCAACTAGCGAATTACCAAGAGACCCAGTACTTC
TRBV6-5	TRBJ2-2	.	14	CASRDRGGPGELFF	TGTGCCAGCAGAGACAGGGGAGGGCCCGGGGAGCTGTTTTTT
TRBV6-1	TRBJ2-7	TRBD2	13	CAIDRTRRGEQYF	TGTGCCATCGACCGGACTAGAAGGGGCGAGCAGTACTTC
TRBV5-8	TRBJ1-2	.	13	CASNRGYENGYTF	TGTGCCAGCAATCGGGGGTACGAGAATGGCTACACCTTC
TRBV18	TRBJ1-4	.	13	CASSPNGEEKLFF	TGTGCCAGCTCACCAAACGGAGAAGAAAAACTGTTTTTT
TRBV19	TRBJ2-2	TRBD2	18	CASSMVLAGLANTGELFF	TGTGCCAGTAGTATGGTACTAGCGGGGTTGGCGAACACCGGGGAGCTGTTTTTT
TRBV19	TRBJ2-7	.	14	CASRVYSSSYEQYF	TGTGCCAGTAGGGTGTACTCCTCCTCCTACGAGCAGTACTTC
TRBV19	TRBJ2-3	.	10	CATFGDTQYF	TGTGCCACCTTCGGTGATACGCAGTATTTT
TRBV2	TRBJ2-5	.	16	CASSVLQTRGGETQYF	TGTGCCAGCAGTGTTCTGCAAACGCGCGGAGGAGAGACCCAGTACTTC
TRBV7-9	TRBJ2-3	TRBD1	16	CASRPSTGVSADTQYF	TGTGCCAGCAGGCCTTCGACAGGGGTCTCGGCGGATACGCAGTATTTT
TRBV25-1	TRBJ2-7	.	14	CASSERVGSYEQYF	TGTGCCAGCAGTGAACGGGTGGGTTCATACGAGCAGTACTTC
TRBV19	TRBJ2-1	.	16	CASSIRAGGEGNEQFF	TGTGCCAGTAGTATAAGGGCAGGAGGGGAAGGGAATGAGCAGTTCTTC
TRBV9	TRBJ2-7	.	14	CASSTRWESHEQYF	TGTGCCAGCAGCACCCGGTGGGAGTCACACGAGCAGTACTTC
TRBV28	TRBJ2-3	.	13	CASSQSGGGVQYF	TGTGCCAGCAGCCAATCAGGAGGGGGGGTGCAGTATTTT